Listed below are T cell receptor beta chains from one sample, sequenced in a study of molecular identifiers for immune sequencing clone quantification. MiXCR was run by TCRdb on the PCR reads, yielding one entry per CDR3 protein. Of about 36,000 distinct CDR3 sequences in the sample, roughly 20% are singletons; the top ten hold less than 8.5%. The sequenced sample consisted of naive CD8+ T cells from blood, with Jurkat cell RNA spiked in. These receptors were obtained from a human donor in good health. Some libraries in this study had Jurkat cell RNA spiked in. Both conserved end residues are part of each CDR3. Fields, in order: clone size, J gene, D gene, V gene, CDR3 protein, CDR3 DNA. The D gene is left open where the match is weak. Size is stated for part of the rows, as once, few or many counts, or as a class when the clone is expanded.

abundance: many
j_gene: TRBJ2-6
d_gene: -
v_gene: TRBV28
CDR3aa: CASSLYSGVANVLTF
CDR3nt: TGTGCCAGCAGTTTATACTCGGGTGTGGCCAACGTCCTGACTTTC

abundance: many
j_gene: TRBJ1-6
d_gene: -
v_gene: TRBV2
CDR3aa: CASSPPGQGIGSPLHF
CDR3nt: TGTGCCAGCAGCCCCCCCGGCCAGGGGATCGGTTCACCCCTCCACTTT

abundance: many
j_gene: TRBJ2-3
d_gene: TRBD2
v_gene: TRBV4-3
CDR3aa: CASSQTSGRADTQYF
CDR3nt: TGCGCCAGCAGCCAGACTAGCGGGAGGGCAGATACGCAGTATTTT

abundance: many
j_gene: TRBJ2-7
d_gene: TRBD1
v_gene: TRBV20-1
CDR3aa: CSALGQATYEQYF
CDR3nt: TGCAGTGCTTTGGGACAGGCGACCTACGAGCAGTACTTC

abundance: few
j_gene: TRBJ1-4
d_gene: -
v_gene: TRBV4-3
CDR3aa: CASSHARVNEKLFF
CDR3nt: TGCGCCAGCAGCCATGCGAGGGTAAATGAAAAACTGTTTTTT

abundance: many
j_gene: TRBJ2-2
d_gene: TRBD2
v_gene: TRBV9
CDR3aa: CASSSSGRTGELFF
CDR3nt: TGTGCCAGCTCCTCTAGCGGGAGGACCGGGGAGCTGTTTTTT

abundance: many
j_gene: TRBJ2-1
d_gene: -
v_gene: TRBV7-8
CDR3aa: CASSPELGPEQFF
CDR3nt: TGTGCCAGCAGCCCGGAACTAGGGCCTGAGCAGTTCTTC

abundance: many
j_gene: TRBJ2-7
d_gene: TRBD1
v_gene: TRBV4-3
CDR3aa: CASSYDRQGWGEQYF
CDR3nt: TGCGCCAGCAGTTATGATCGACAGGGTTGGGGCGAGCAGTACTTC

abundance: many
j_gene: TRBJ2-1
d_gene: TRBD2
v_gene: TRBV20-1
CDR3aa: CSAPQPRLADYNEQFF
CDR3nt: TGCAGTGCCCCTCAGCCTCGACTAGCAGATTACAATGAGCAGTTCTTC

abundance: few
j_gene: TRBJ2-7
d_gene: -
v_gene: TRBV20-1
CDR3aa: CSASPLTTYEQYF
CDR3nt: TGCAGTGCTTCCCCACTGACAACCTACGAGCAGTACTTC

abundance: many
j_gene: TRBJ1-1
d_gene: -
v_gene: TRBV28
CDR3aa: CASSPPTGGDTEAFF
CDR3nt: TGTGCCAGCAGTCCGCCGACAGGAGGGGACACTGAAGCTTTCTTT

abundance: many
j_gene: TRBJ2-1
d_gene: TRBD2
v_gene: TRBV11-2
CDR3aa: CASSSRTSGGDVSNEQFF
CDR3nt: TGTGCCAGCAGCTCACGGACTAGCGGGGGAGATGTGTCCAATGAGCAGTTCTTC

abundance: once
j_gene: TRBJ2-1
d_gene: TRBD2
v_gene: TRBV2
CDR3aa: CASRGGLVSFGGQFF
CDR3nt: TGTGCCAGCAGGGGCGGACTAGTTTCCTTCGGAGGGCAGTTCTTC

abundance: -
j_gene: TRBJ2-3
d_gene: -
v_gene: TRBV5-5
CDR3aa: CASSYFTDTQYF
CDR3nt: TGTGCCAGCAGCTACTTCACAGATACGCAGTATTTT

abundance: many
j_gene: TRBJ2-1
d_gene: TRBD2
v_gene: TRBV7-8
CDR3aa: CASSLAGGLSGFNEQFF
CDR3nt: TGTGCCAGCAGTTTAGCGGGAGGGCTTTCTGGATTCAATGAGCAGTTCTTC

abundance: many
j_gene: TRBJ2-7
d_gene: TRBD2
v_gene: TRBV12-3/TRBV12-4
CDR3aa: CASSTTSYGARGTSGLEQYF
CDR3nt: TGTGCCAGCAGTACCACTTCCTACGGGGCCAGGGGGACTAGCGGGCTCGAGCAGTACTTC

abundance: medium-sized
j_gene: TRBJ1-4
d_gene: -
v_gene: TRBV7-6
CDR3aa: CASSLKVIVGYGFEKLFF
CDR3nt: TGTGCCAGCAGCTTAAAAGTTATCGTAGGATACGGTTTTGAAAAACTGTTTTTT

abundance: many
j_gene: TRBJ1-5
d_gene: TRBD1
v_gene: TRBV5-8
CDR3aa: CASRRDRFGEPQHF
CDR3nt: TGTGCCAGCAGACGGGACAGGTTCGGGGAGCCCCAGCATTTT

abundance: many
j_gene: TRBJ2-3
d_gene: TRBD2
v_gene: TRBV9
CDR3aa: CASSGGLAAITDTQYF
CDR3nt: TGTGCCAGCAGCGGGGGACTAGCGGCCATCACAGATACGCAGTATTTT

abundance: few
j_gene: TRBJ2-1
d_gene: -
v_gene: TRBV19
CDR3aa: CATLSGGMYEQFF
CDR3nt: TGTGCCACCCTCTCTGGCGGGATGTATGAGCAGTTCTTC

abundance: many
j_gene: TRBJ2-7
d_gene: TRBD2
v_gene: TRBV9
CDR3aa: CASSAGTSGSIYEQYF
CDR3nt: TGTGCCAGCAGCGCAGGGACTAGCGGGAGTATCTACGAGCAGTACTTC

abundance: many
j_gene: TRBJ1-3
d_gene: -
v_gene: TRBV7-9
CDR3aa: CASSSDSGTSGNTIYF
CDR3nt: TGTGCCAGCAGCTCAGACAGTGGGACCTCTGGAAACACCATATATTTT

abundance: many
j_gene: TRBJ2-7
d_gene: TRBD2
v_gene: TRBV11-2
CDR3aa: CASSFYLGGGSYEQYF
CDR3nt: TGTGCCAGCAGCTTCTACCTCGGGGGAGGGTCCTACGAGCAGTACTTC

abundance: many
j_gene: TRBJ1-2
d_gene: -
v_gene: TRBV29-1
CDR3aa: CSVEDRNYGYTF
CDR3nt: TGCAGCGTTGAAGATCGGAACTATGGCTACACCTTC

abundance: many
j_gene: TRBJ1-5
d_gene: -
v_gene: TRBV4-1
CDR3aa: CAAGDTNQPQHF
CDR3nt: TGCGCTGCCGGGGACACCAATCAGCCCCAGCATTTT

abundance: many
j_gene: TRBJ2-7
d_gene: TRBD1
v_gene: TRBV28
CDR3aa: CASSLGQGAVYEQYF
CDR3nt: TGTGCCAGCAGTTTAGGCCAGGGGGCAGTCTACGAGCAGTACTTC

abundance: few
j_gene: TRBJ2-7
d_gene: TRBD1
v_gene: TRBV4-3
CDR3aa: CASSQDRESSYEQYF
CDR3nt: TGCGCCAGCAGCCAGGACAGGGAGTCCTCCTACGAGCAGTACTTC

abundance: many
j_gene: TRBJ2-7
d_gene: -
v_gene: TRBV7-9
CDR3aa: CASRGTEAYEQYF
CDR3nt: TGTGCCAGCAGGGGGACTGAGGCCTACGAGCAGTACTTC

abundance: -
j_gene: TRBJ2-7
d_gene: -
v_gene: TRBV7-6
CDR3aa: CASSPGGERSGSYEQYF
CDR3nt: TGTGCCAGCAGCCCCGGGGGCGAGCGTAGCGGGTCCTACGAGCAGTACTTC

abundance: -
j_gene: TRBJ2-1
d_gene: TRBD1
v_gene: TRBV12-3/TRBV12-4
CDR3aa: CASTDSRDWTGNYNEQFF
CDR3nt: TGTGCCAGCACAGATTCCCGGGACTGGACAGGGAATTACAATGAGCAGTTCTTC

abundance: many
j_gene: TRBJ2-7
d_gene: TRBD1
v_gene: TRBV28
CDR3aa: CASRTPRGFEQYF
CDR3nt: TGTGCCAGCAGAACCCCCAGGGGGTTCGAGCAGTACTTC

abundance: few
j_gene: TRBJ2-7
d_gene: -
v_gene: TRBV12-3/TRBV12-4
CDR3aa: CASSLVLGYEQYF
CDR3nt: TGTGCCAGCAGTTTAGTTTTAGGCTACGAGCAGTACTTC